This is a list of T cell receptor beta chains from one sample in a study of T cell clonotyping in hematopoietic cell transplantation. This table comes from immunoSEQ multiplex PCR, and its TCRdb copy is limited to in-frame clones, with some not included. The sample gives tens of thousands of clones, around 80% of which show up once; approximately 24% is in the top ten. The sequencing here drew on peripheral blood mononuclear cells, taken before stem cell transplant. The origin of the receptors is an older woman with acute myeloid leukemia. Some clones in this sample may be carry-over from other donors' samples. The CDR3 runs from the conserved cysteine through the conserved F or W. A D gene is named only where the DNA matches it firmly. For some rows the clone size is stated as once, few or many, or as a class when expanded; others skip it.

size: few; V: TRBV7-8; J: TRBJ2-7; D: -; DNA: TGTGCCAGCAGCTCCCACGGCTACGAGCAGTACTTC; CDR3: CASSSHGYEQYF
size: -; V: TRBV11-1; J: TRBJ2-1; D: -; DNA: TGTGCCAGCAGCTTAGAGTCCTACAATGAGCAGTTCTTC; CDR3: CASSLESYNEQFF
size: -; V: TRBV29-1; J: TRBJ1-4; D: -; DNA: TGCAGCGTTGGGTGGACTGGGAAACTGTTTTTT; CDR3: CSVGWTGKLFF
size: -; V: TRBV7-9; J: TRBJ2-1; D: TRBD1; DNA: TGTGCCAGCAGCCTTGCCCCGGGACAGCCCTACAATGAGCAGTTCTTC; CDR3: CASSLAPGQPYNEQFF
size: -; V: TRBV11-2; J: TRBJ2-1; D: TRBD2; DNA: TGTGCCAGCAGCTTAGGGACTAGCGGGTTCTTCGAAAATGAGCAGTTCTTC; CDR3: CASSLGTSGFFENEQFF
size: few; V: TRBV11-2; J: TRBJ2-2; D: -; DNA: TGTGCCAGCAGCTTAGGTCTGGCGAACACCGGGGAGCTGTTTTTT; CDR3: CASSLGLANTGELFF
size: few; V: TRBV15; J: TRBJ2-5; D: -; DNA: TGTGCCACCAGCAGGGCTACTAGTATTTGGGAGACCCAGTACTTC; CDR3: CATSRATSIWETQYF
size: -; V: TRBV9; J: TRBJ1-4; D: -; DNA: TGTGCCAGCAGCTTCCGGCCTGCAACTAATGAAAAACTGTTTTTT; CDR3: CASSFRPATNEKLFF
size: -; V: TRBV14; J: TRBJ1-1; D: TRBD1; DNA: TGTGCCAGCAGCGTAGGACAGGGGTACACTGAAGCTTTCTTT; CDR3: CASSVGQGYTEAFF
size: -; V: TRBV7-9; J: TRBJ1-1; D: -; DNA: TGTGCCAGCAGCACGTCAGGGGAAGGGGCTGAAGCTTTCTTT; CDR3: CASSTSGEGAEAFF
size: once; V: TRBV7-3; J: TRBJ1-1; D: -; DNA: TGTGCCAGCAGCTTAACGCCGGGTTTGAACACTGAAGCTTTCTTT; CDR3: CASSLTPGLNTEAFF
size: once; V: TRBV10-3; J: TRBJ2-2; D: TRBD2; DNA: TGTGCCATCAGTGAGCGGGGGGGCGCCGGGGAGCTGTTTTTT; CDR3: CAISERGGAGELFF
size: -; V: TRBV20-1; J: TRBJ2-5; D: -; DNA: TGCAGTGCGATGACGGGAGAGACCCAGTACTTC; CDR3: CSAMTGETQYF
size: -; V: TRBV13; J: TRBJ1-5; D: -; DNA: TGTGCCAGCAGCGTAGGGGTTACCAATCAGCCCCAGCATTTT; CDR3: CASSVGVTNQPQHF
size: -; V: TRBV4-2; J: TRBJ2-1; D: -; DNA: TGTGCCAGCAGCCCCAGTGGGCAGAAAGGTCACAATGAGCAGTTCTTC; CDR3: CASSPSGQKGHNEQFF
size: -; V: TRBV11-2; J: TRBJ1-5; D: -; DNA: TGTGCCAGCAGCTTAGGGGGCCCCGGGCAGCCCCAGCATTTT; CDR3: CASSLGGPGQPQHF
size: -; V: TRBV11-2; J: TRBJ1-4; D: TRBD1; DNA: TGTGCCAGCAGCCTAAGGGGGCCTGAAAAACTGTTTTTT; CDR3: CASSLRGPEKLFF
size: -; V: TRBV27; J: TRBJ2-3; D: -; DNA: TGTGCCAGCAGTTTAGATGCACGGCCGAGCACAGATACGCAGTATTTT; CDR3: CASSLDARPSTDTQYF
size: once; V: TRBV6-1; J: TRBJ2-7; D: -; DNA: TGTGCCAGCAGTGTCGAACAGGGCTACGAGCAGTACTTC; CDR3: CASSVEQGYEQYF
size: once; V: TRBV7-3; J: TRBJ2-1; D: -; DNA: TGTGCCAGCAGCTTACATTGGGGTCCCGGTGTGCAGTTCTTC; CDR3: CASSLHWGPGVQFF
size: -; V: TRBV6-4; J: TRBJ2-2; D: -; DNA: TGTGCCAGCAGTGACTCGGGGTTCGGGGAGCTGTTTTTT; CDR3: CASSDSGFGELFF
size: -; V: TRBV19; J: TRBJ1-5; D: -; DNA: TGTGCCAGTAGTGGCCCCGCAGGTAGAGGGCAGCCCCAGCATTTT; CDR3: CASSGPAGRGQPQHF
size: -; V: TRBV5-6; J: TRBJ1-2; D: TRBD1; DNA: TGTGCCAGCAGCTTGCGATCGGGACAGGGGGGAGGCTACACCTTC; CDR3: CASSLRSGQGGGYTF
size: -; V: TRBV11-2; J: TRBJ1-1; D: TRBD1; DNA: TGTGCCAGCAGCTTCTCAGGGGGGAGCACTGAAGCTTTCTTT; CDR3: CASSFSGGSTEAFF
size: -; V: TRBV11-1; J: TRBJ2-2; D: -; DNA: TGTGCCAGCAGCTTCCGGGCCGGGGATGCCACCGGGGAGCTGTTTTTT; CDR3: CASSFRAGDATGELFF
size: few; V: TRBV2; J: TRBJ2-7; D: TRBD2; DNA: TGTGCCAGGGGCGGACTAGCGGCCTCCTACGAGCAGTACTTC; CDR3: CARGGLAASYEQYF
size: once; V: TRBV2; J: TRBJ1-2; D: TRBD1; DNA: TGTGCCAGCGGTGGACAGGGGTATGGCTACACCTTC; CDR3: CASGGQGYGYTF
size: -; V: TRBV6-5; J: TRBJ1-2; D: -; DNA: TGTGCCAGCAGTCAGGATTACAACTATGGCTACACCTTC; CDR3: CASSQDYNYGYTF
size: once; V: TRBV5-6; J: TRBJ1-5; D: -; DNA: TGTGCCAGCAGCTTCGGAACAGCCAATCAGCCCCAGCATTTT; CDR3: CASSFGTANQPQHF
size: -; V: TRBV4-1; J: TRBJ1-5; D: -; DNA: TGCGCCAGCAGCCAGGGTCCCGGGACAAGTCAGCCCCAGCATTTT; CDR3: CASSQGPGTSQPQHF
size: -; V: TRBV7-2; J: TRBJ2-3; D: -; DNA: TGTGCCAGCAGCCGTTACTATCAAAACACAGATACGCAGTATTTT; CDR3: CASSRYYQNTDTQYF
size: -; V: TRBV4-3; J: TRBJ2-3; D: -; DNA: TGCGCCAGCAGCCGAAGGTCCCCCGGGGCGGCAGATACGCAGTATTTT; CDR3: CASSRRSPGAADTQYF
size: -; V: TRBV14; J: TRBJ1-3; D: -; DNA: TGTGCCAGCAGCCAAGATGCGGCAGGGGCAGGAAACACCATATATTTT; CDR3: CASSQDAAGAGNTIYF
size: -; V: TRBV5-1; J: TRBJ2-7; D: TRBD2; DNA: TGCGCCAGCAGCTTCGGGGGAGGGAGTGACGAGCAGTACTTC; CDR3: CASSFGGGSDEQYF
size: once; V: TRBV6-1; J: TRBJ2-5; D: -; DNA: TGTGCCAGCAGTGAAAGCAAGACCCAGTACTTC; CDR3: CASSESKTQYF
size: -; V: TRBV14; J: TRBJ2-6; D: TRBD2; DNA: TGTGCCAGCAGCCAACGCGGGGGGGCTTCTGGGGCCAACGTCCTGACTTTC; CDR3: CASSQRGGASGANVLTF
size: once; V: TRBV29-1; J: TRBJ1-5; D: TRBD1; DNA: TGCAGCGTGGAGACAGGGAGCGGTCAGCCCCAGCATTTT; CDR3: CSVETGSGQPQHF
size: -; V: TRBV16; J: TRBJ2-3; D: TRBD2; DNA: TGTGCCAGCAGCCCTAGCGGGGGAAGGGATACGCAGTATTTT; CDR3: CASSPSGGRDTQYF
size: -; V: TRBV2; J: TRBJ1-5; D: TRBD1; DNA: TGTGCCAGCAGTGAGAGGGACAGACTCAATCAGCCCCAGCATTTT; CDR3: CASSERDRLNQPQHF
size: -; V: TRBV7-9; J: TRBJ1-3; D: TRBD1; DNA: TGTGCCAGCAGCCAGGGGGGTTCGGGAAACACCATATATTTT; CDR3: CASSQGGSGNTIYF
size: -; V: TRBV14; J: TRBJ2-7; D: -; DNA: TGTGCCAGCAGCCCTTCCACATGGGGCTACGAGCAGTACTTC; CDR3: CASSPSTWGYEQYF
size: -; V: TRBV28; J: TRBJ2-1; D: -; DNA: TGTGCCAGGGAGGACTCTTACAATGAGCAGTTCTTC; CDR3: CAREDSYNEQFF
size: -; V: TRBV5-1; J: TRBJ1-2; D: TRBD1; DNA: TGCGCCAGCAGCACCGGGACAGGAGCCTATGGCTACACCTTC; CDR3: CASSTGTGAYGYTF
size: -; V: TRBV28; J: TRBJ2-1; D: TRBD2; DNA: TGTGCCAGCAGTTTAGGGACTAGCGGGAATGAGCAGTTCTTC; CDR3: CASSLGTSGNEQFF
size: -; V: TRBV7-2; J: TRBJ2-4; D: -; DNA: TGTGCCAGCAGCCCCGGCGCAAAGGACATTCAGTACTTC; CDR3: CASSPGAKDIQYF
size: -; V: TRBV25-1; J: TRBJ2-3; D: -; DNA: TGTGCCAGCAGTGAAGGGGGGGCGAGATCAGATACGCAGTATTTT; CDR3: CASSEGGARSDTQYF
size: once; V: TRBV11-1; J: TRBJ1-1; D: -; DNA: TGTGCCAGCACCGCGAGGGGATCGGGGAGGGATGCTTTCTTT; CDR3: CASTARGSGRDAFF
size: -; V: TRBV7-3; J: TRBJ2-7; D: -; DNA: TGTGCCAGCAGCCTTACAGGGAATTACGAGCAGTACTTC; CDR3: CASSLTGNYEQYF
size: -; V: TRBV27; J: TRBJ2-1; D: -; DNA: TGTGCCAGCAGTTTATCGTTAACAAACAATGAGCAGTTCTTC; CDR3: CASSLSLTNNEQFF
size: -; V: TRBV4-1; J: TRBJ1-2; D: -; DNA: TGCGCCAGCAGCCAAGAGGATCCGCCGAATGGCTACACCTTC; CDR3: CASSQEDPPNGYTF
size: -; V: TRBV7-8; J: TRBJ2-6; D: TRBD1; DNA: TGTGCCAGCAACCCGAGGGACAGACCTACCTCTGGGGCCAACGTCCTGACTTTC; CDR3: CASNPRDRPTSGANVLTF
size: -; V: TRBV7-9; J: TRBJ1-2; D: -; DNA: TGTGCCAGCAGCCGAGAGGGGTTGAGCTATGGCTACACCTTC; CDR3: CASSREGLSYGYTF